This is a list of T cell receptor beta chains from one sample in a study of blood T cells in healthy people across ages. Using its own MiXCR run on the 5' RACE reads, TCRdb lists one record per CDR3 protein. Of around 1,500,000 distinct CDR3 sequences listed, 42% were seen once; the top ten hold 7% to 9%. The material sequenced was blood. The origin of the receptors is a woman younger than 30 in good health. CDR3s include the opening cysteine and the closing phenylalanine or tryptophan. D genes are given only for firm matches. The size of a clone is reported for some rows only, either as once, few or many, or as a class for expanded clones.

D | J | size | V | CDR3 | DNA
NA | TRBJ2-1 | NA | TRBV7-8 | CASSLIWETQFF | TGTGCCAGCAGCTTAATTTGGGAGACCCAGTTCTTC
NA | TRBJ2-7 | NA | TRBV7-3 | CASRLDGTPYGNEQYF | TGTGCCAGCAGATTGGACGGGACACCATACGGGAATGAGCAGTACTTC
TRBD1 | TRBJ1-6 | few | TRBV20-1 | CSARDLRTGGIDNSPLHF | TGCAGTGCTAGAGATCTTAGGACAGGGGGCATCGATAATTCACCCCTCCACTTT
TRBD1 | TRBJ2-7 | few | TRBV5-1 | CASSAGQDSSYEQYF | TGCGCCAGCAGCGCCGGACAGGATAGCTCCTACGAGCAGTACTTC
TRBD1 | TRBJ2-7 | few | TRBV7-9 | CASKGQGYEQYF | TGTGCCAGCAAGGGACAGGGGTACGAGCAGTACTTC
TRBD1 | TRBJ2-1 | NA | TRBV15 | CATSVGQGLLNEQFF | TGTGCCACCAGTGTGGGACAGGGACTCCTCAATGAGCAGTTCTTC
NA | TRBJ2-7 | NA | TRBV12-3/TRBV12-4 | CASSKGGDKGEQYF | TGTGCCAGCAGCAAGGGAGGAGACAAGGGCGAGCAGTACTTC
TRBD2 | TRBJ2-7 | NA | TRBV6-2/TRBV6-3 | CASSYFGTSSYEQYF | TGTGCCAGCAGTTACTTTGGGACTAGCTCCTACGAGCAGTACTTC
NA | TRBJ1-4 | NA | TRBV10-3 | CAISDREGEKLFF | TGTGCCATCAGTGACAGGGAGGGAGAAAAACTGTTTTTT
NA | TRBJ2-6 | NA | TRBV3-1 | CASSWDPGANVLTF | TGTGCCAGCAGCTGGGACCCTGGGGCCAACGTCCTGACTTTC
TRBD2 | TRBJ2-1 | NA | TRBV20-1 | CSALVISGNNNEQFF | TGCAGTGCCCTAGTAATTAGCGGGAATAACAATGAGCAGTTCTTC
TRBD2 | TRBJ2-1 | NA | TRBV2 | CASSEVGMGLAGVAYEQFF | TGTGCCAGCAGTGAAGTGGGCATGGGACTAGCGGGAGTAGCCTATGAGCAGTTCTTC
NA | TRBJ2-7 | NA | TRBV18 | CASSPMQVSYNEQYF | TGTGCCAGCTCACCGATGCAGGTATCCTACAATGAGCAGTACTTC